One T cell receptor (beta chain) is described in this entry. Its target is unknown. Expressed TCRB transcripts were sequenced because the isolated RNA had all been reverse transcribed beforehand. TCRdb keeps only in-frame clones here, not all; method: immunoSEQ multiplex PCR. The profile shows under 450,000 clones, approximately 15% of them singletons. This specimen belongs to a study of beta chain features in type 1 diabetes. Study outcomes and limitations: Across patients, naive, central memory and Treg TCRB repertoires exhibited apparently greater similarity than was observed across healthy donors. Moderately but significantly shorter TCRB CDR3s were found in Type 1 diabetes patients in all four CD4+ subsets. For type 1 diabetes patients, VDJ junctions showed fewer insertions and more deletions.

The material sequenced was naive CD4+ T cells from blood. The receptor was derived from a woman between 18 and 29 years old in good health.

CDR3 sequence (DNA): TGCGCCAGCAGTCCGTCGACAGGGGATACCGGGGAGCTGTTTTTT. It encodes CASSPSTGDTGELFF. The chain joins TRBV23-1 to TRBJ2-2, with 8 bases lining up with TRBD1. TRBV23-1 is an ORF for which the function is uncertain. The length of the CDR3 is 15 residues. J gave up 5 bases and V 4 bases, and 6 bases lay outside the gene matches.